This is a list of T cell receptor beta chains from one sample in a study of read filtering for tumor transcriptome and immune sequencing. TCRdb used MiXCR to reprocess the reads, holding one entry per CDR3 protein. The top ten clones hold 30% of a sample with 39,000 or so distinct CDR3 sequences, over 10% of them seen once. The sequencing input was a population of CD138-negative cells sorted from bone marrow. The receptors here all came from a donor aged 40 or over with multiple myeloma. Both conserved end residues are part of each CDR3. D genes are given only for firm matches. Only part of the rows carry a size: once, few, many, or a class if the clone is expanded.

abundance: -; j_gene: TRBJ2-5; v_gene: TRBV5-1; d_gene: -; CDR3aa: CASSLGLARQETQYF; CDR3nt: TGCGCCAGCAGCTTGGGGCTAGCGCGCCAAGAGACCCAGTACTTC
abundance: many; j_gene: TRBJ2-5; v_gene: TRBV12-5; d_gene: TRBD2; CDR3aa: CASGLRSSGPQETQYF; CDR3nt: TGTGCTAGTGGTTTGAGGTCTAGCGGCCCGCAAGAGACCCAGTACTTC
abundance: many; j_gene: TRBJ2-1; v_gene: TRBV2; d_gene: TRBD2; CDR3aa: CASSGARGRASNEQFF; CDR3nt: TGTGCCAGCAGTGGTGCCCGCGGGAGGGCCTCGAATGAGCAGTTCTTC
abundance: -; j_gene: TRBJ2-3; v_gene: TRBV6-1; d_gene: TRBD2; CDR3aa: CASSELAGVARDTLYF; CDR3nt: TGTGCCAGCAGTGAACTAGCGGGAGTAGCCAGAGATACGCTGTATTTT
abundance: many; j_gene: TRBJ1-1; v_gene: TRBV18; d_gene: TRBD1; CDR3aa: CASSPGQGNTEAFF; CDR3nt: TGTGCCAGCTCACCGGGACAGGGCAACACTGAAGCTTTCTTT
abundance: many; j_gene: TRBJ2-6; v_gene: TRBV7-8; d_gene: -; CDR3aa: CAGYSWTGANVLTF; CDR3nt: TGTGCCGGATACAGTTGGACTGGGGCCAACGTCCTGACTTTC
abundance: many; j_gene: TRBJ2-1; v_gene: TRBV20-1; d_gene: TRBD2; CDR3aa: CSARDRISGRDGEQFF; CDR3nt: TGCAGTGCTAGAGATCGAATTAGCGGGAGGGACGGTGAGCAGTTCTTC
abundance: many; j_gene: TRBJ2-5; v_gene: TRBV28; d_gene: TRBD2; CDR3aa: CASSKALAGLGQETQYF; CDR3nt: TGTGCCAGCAGTAAGGCACTAGCGGGATTAGGTCAAGAGACCCAGTACTTC
abundance: many; j_gene: TRBJ2-3; v_gene: TRBV27; d_gene: TRBD1; CDR3aa: CASREDRENTDTQYF; CDR3nt: TGTGCCAGCAGGGAAGACAGGGAGAACACAGATACGCAGTATTTT
abundance: many; j_gene: TRBJ1-1; v_gene: TRBV6-1; d_gene: -; CDR3aa: CASSGGPARATEAFF; CDR3nt: TGTGCCAGCAGTGGGGGCCCGGCGAGAGCCACTGAAGCTTTCTTT
abundance: once; j_gene: TRBJ2-1; v_gene: TRBV11-2; d_gene: -; CDR3aa: CASSFGDLRDNELFF; CDR3nt: TGTGCCAGCAGCTTCGGTGACCTCCGGGACAATGAGCTGTTCTTC
abundance: many; j_gene: TRBJ1-4; v_gene: TRBV7-2; d_gene: -; CDR3aa: CASSLGLGPNEKLFF; CDR3nt: TGTGCCAGCAGCTTAGGGTTGGGACCCAATGAAAAACTGTTTTTT